Sequencing of this T cell receptor beta chain was carried out in a study of T cells in localized non-small cell lung cancer. Assay used: immunoSEQ multiplex PCR; TCRdb lists only in-frame clones, some missing. The sample yields 55,000 to 80,000 clones, 84% seen once. CDR1 and CDR2 (germline): LGHNT, FRNRAP. This CDR3 comprises 14 residues. After removal of 5 bases from V and 4 bases from J, the junction contained 5 bases not matched to a gene. Sequenced here: peripheral blood, sampled before any cancer treatment. The chain employs TRBV12-5 and TRBJ2-3, with 8 nucleotides matching TRBD1. The source is a female donor older than 55 with stage I lung adenocarcinoma. CDR3 sequence reads: CASGIRTGSDTQYF. CDR3 sequence (DNA): TGTGCTAGTGGTATACGGACAGGGTCAGATACGCAGTATTTT.